The clone carrying this T cell receptor beta chain was seen once. The antigen is undetermined. This entry belongs to a study of T cell responses to AZD1222 COVID-19 vaccine. On the study more broadly: Second-dose schedules of about 4 or about 12 weeks were combined. Whole-study results and caveats: Spike-spanning, vaccine-associated CD4 TCRs were dominant at 160-218 and 743-854.

Libraries were prepared by immunoSEQ multiplex PCR; TCRdb keeps only in-frame clonotypes and omits some of them. The sample carries about 110,000 clones, about nine tenths recorded once. The receptor's source is an adult in good health. Source: peripheral blood, taken on day 0 of AZD1222 vaccination.

CDR3 nucleotide sequence: TGTGCCAGCAGCCATGAGACGGATGCCTATGGCTACACCTTC. Translating gives CASSHETDAYGYTF. The chain is built from TRBV3-1 (or the pseudogene TRBV3-2) and TRBJ1-2, with no clear D. V lost 3 bases, J lost 4 bases, and 12 bases lay in between. Per the germline V gene, CDR1 is LGHDT and CDR2 is YNNKEL (reference sequence). This CDR3 contains 14 residues.